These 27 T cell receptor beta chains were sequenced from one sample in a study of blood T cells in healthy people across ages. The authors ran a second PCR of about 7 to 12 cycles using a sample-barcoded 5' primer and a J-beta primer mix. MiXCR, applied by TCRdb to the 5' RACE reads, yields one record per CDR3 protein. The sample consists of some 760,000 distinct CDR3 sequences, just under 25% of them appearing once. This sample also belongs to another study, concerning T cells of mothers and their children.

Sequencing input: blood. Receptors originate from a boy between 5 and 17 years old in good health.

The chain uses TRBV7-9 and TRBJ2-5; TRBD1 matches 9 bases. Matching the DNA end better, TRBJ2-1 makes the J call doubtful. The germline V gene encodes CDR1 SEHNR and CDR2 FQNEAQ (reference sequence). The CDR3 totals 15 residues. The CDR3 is CASSRGQGRNNEQFF. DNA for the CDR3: TGTGCCAGCAGCCGTGGACAGGGGCGAAACAATGAGCAGTTCTTC.

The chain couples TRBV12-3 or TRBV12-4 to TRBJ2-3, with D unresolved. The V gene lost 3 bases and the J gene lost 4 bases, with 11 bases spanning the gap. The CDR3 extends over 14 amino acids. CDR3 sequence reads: CASSFGIAPDTQYF. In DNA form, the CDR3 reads TGTGCCAGCAGTTTCGGTATAGCACCAGATACGCAGTATTTT.

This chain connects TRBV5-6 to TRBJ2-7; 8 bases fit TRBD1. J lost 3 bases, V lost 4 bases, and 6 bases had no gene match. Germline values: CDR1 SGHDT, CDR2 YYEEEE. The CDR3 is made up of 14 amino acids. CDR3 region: CASSIRTGSYEQYF. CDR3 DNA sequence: TGTGCCAGCAGCATACGGACAGGGAGCTACGAGCAGTACTTC.

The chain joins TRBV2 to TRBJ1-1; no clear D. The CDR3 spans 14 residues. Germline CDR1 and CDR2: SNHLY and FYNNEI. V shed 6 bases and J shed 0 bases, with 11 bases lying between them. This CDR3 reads CASRIAQLNTEAFF. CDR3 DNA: TGTGCCAGCAGAATTGCCCAGCTGAACACTGAAGCTTTCTTT.

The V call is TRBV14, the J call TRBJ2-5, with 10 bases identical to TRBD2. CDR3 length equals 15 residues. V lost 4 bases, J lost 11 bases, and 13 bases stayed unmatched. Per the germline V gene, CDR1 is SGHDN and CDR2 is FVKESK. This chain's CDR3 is CASSRRLAGAIGQYF. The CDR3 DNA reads TGTGCCAGCAGCCGTCGACTAGCGGGTGCTATCGGGCAGTACTTC.

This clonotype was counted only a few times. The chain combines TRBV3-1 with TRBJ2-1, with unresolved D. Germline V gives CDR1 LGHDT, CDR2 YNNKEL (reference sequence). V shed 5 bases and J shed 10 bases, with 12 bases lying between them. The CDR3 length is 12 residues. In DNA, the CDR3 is TGTGCCAGCAGCGGTCCTTGGGGAGAGCAGTTCTTC. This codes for CASSGPWGEQFF.

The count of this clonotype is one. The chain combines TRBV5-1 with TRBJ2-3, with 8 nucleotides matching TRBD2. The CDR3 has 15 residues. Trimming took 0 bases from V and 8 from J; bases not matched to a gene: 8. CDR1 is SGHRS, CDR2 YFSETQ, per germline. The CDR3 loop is CASSLDGTSGSTQYF. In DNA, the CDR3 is TGCGCCAGCAGCTTGGATGGTACTAGCGGATCTACGCAGTATTTT.

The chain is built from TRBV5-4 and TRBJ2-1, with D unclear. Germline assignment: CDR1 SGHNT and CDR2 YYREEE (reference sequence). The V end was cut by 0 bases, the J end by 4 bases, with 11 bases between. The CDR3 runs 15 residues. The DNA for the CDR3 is TGTGCCAGCAGCTTGGGTTTCCCTTCTTACAATGAGCAGTTCTTC. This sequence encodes CASSLGFPSYNEQFF.

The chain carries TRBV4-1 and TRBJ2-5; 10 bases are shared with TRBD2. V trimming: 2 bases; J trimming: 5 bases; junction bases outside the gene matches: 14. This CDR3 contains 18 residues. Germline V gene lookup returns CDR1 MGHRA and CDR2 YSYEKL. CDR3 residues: CASSQLLAGLVSGETQYF. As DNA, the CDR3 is TGCGCCAGCAGCCAATTACTAGCGGGGCTCGTATCAGGGGAGACCCAGTACTTC.

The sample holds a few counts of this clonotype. The CDR3 spells CASSVHGVGEQFF. The CDR3, as DNA: TGTGCCAGCAGCGTACACGGAGTCGGTGAGCAGTTCTTC. The chain has TRBV21-1 and TRBJ2-1. TRBV21-1 is a pseudogene locus. The CDR3 is 13 residues long.

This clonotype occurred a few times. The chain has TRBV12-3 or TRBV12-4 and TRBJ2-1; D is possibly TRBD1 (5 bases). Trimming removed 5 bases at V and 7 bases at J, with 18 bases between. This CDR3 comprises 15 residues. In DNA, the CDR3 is TGTGCCAGCAGTCCCCCAGGGTACCCGATGAATGAGCAGTTCTTC. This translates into CASSPPGYPMNEQFF.

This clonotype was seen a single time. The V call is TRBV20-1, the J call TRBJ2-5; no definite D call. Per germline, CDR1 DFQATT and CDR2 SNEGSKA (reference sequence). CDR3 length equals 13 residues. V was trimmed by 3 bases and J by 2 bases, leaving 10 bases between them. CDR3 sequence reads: CSASSWSQETQYF. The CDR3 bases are TGCAGTGCTAGCTCGTGGAGTCAAGAGACCCAGTACTTC.

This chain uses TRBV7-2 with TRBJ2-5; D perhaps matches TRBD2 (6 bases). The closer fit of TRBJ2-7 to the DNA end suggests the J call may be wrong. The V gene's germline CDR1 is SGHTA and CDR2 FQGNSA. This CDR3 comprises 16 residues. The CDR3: CASSLVAGRSSYEQYF. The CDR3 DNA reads TGTGCCAGCAGCTTAGTGGCGGGGCGTAGCTCCTACGAGCAGTACTTC.

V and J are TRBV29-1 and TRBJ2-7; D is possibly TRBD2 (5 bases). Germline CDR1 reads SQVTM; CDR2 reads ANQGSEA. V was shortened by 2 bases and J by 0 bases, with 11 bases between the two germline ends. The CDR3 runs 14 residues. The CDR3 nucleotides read TGCAGCGTTGAAAGCGGCGGCGGCTCCTACGAGCAGTACTTC. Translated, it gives CSVESGGGSYEQYF.

CDR3 region: CASRMGDYSYEQYF. The CDR3 DNA reads TGTGCCAGCAGGATGGGGGACTATTCCTACGAGCAGTACTTC. J is TRBJ2-7 and V is TRBV7-9, with 7 bases lining up with TRBD2. With V trimmed by 6 bases and J by 1 base, 6 bases remained unmatched. The CDR3 extends over 14 amino acids. Germline V gene sequence: CDR1 SEHNR, CDR2 FQNEAQ (reference sequence).

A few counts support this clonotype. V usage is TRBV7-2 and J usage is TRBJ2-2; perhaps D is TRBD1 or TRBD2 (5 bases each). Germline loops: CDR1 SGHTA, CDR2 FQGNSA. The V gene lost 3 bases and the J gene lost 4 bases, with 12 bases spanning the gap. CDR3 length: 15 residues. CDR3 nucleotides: TGTGCCAGCAGCTTGAATCGGGGCAGCACCGGGGAGCTGTTTTTT. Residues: CASSLNRGSTGELFF.

CDR3 DNA sequence: TGTGCCAGCAGGACCGACAGGGGGTATGGCTACACCTTC. It codes for CASRTDRGYGYTF. The V call is TRBV28, the J call TRBJ1-2, with 9 bases that match TRBD1. The CDR3 runs 13 residues. V trimming: 6 bases; J trimming: 5 bases; junction bases outside the gene matches: 4. The V gene's germline CDR1 is MDHEN and CDR2 SYDVKM.

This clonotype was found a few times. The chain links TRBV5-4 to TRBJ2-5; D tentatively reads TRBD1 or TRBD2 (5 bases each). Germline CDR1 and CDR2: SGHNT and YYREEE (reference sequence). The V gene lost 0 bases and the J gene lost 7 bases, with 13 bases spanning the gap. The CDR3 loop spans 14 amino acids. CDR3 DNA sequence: TGTGCCAGCAGCTTGGACCCAGTTGGGGGGACCCAGTACTTC. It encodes CASSLDPVGGTQYF.

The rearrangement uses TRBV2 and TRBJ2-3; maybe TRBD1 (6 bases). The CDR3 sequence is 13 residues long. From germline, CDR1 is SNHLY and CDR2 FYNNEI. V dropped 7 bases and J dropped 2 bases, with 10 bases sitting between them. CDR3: CASTYRVTDTQYF. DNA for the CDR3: TGTGCCAGCACCTACAGGGTCACAGATACGCAGTATTTT. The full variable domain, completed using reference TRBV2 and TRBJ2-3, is EPEVTQTPSHQVTQMGQEVILRCVPISNHLYFYWYRQILGQKVEFLVSFYNNEISEKSEIFDDQFSVERPDGSNFTLKIRSTKLEDSAMYFCASTYRVTDTQYFGPGTRLTVL.

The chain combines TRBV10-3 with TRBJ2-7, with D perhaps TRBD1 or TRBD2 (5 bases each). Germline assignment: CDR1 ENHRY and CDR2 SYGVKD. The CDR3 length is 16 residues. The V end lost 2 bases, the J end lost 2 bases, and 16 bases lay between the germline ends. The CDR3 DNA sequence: TGTGCCATCAGTGAGGCCCCGGGACGAGGAACCTACGAGCAGTACTTC. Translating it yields CAISEAPGRGTYEQYF.

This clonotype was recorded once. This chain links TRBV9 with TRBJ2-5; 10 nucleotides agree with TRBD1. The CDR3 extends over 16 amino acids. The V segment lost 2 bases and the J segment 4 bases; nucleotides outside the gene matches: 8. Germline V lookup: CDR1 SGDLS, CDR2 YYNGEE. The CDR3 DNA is TGTGCCAGCAGCGTCGGAGACAGGGGGCCCGGAGAGACCCAGTACTTC. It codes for CASSVGDRGPGETQYF.

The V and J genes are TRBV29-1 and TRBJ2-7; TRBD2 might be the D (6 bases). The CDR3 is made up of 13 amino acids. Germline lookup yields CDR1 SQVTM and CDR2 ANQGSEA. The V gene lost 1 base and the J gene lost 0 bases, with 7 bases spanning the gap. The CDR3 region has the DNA TGCAGCGTTGAAGGGACTAACTCCTACGAGCAGTACTTC. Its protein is CSVEGTNSYEQYF.

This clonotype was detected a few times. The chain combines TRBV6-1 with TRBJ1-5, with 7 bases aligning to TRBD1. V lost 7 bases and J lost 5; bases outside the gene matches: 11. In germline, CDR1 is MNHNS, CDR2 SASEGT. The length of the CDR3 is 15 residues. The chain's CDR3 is CASTARGESDQPQHF. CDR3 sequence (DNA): TGTGCCAGCACCGCCAGGGGGGAGTCAGATCAGCCCCAGCATTTT.

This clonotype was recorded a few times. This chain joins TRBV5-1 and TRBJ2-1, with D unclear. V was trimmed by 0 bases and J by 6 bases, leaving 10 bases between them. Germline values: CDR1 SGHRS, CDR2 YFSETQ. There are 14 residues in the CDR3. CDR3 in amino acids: CASSLDRIFNEQFF. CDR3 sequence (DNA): TGCGCCAGCAGCTTGGACAGAATATTCAATGAGCAGTTCTTC.

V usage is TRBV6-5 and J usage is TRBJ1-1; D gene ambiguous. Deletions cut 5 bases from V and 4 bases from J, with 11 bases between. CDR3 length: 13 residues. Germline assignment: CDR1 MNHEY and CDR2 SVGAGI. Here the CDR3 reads CASSISGTTEAFF. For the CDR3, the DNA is TGTGCCAGCAGTATTTCAGGAACCACTGAAGCTTTCTTT.

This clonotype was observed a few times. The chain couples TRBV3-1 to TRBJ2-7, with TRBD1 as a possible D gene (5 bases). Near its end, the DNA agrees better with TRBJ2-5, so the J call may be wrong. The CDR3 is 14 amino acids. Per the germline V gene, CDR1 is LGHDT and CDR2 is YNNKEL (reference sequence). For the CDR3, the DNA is TGTGCCAGCAGCCAAGATGCCAGGGAAGAGACCCAGTACTTC. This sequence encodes CASSQDAREETQYF.

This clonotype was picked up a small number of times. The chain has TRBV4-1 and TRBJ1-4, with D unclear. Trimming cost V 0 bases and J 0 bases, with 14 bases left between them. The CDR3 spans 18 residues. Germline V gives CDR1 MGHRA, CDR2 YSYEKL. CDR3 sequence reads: CASSQETSTVTTNEKLFF. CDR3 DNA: TGCGCCAGCAGCCAAGAAACTTCAACAGTTACAACTAATGAAAAACTGTTTTTT.